The sequence of this TCR beta chain was determined in a study of technical replicates of blood from a few donors. This table comes from immunoSEQ multiplex PCR, and its TCRdb copy is limited to in-frame clones, with some not included. Of 60,000 to 90,000 clones listed, around 97% were seen once; the top ten hold approximately 0.18%. Trimming cost V 3 bases and J 6 bases, with 20 bases left between them. CDR1 and CDR2 from the germline V gene are MGHRA and YSYEKL. CDR3 length: 16 amino acids. The V gene is TRBV4-1, the J gene TRBJ1-2; weak D call: TRBD1 (6 bases). Material: T cells isolated from PBMCs. The source of this sequence is a human donor in good health. CDR3 in amino acids: CASSHRREDRINGYTF. CDR3 in DNA: TGCGCCAGCAGCCATCGTAGAGAAGACAGGATAAATGGCTACACCTTC.